The 21 T cell receptor beta chains in this list originate from one sample, sequenced in a study of blood T cell repertoires in COVID-19. Sequencing was performed with immunoSEQ multiplex PCR; in TCRdb, only in-frame clones are kept and a portion is missing. The repertoire has about 200,000 clones, 89% of them found once; the top ten carry approximately 7.6%. The sequencing sample was made of PBMCs or T cells enriched from blood (not recorded which). The receptor source for this set is a woman aged 18-29 years who had recovered from COVID-19.

The gene calls are TRBV19 and TRBJ1-4, with 9 bases identical to TRBD1. The CDR3 is 13 residues long. Losses at the gene ends were 8 bases for V and 8 bases for J; bases not matched to a gene: 6. Germline CDR1 reads LNHDA; CDR2 reads SQIVND (reference sequence). CDR3 amino acids: CASASTGGEKLFF. CDR3 bases: TGTGCCAGTGCATCGACAGGGGGAGAAAAACTGTTTTTT.

This chain joins TRBV14 and TRBJ1-1; D perhaps matches TRBD1 (5 bases). Trimming left V 1 base short and J 11 bases short, with 20 bases between. The CDR3 totals 15 residues. In germline, CDR1 is SGHDN, CDR2 FVKESK. The CDR3 sequence is CASSQGPGLILEAFF. For the CDR3, the DNA is TGTGCCAGCAGCCAAGGTCCGGGACTTATTTTAGAGGCTTTCTTT.

This clone is classed as medium-sized (0.01 to 0.1%). The same CDR3 also results from other DNA sequences found in this sample. The CDR3 reads CASSPDTGELFF. The DNA of the CDR3 is TGTGCCAGCAGCCCCGACACCGGGGAGCTGTTTTTT. The J gene is TRBJ2-2, the V gene TRBV7-3; D call uncertain. The CDR3 has 12 residues. CDR1 and CDR2 from the germline V gene are SGHTA and FQGTGA. V was shortened by 5 bases and J by 3 bases, with 4 bases between the two germline ends.

V usage is TRBV6-5 and J usage is TRBJ2-7; TRBD2 matches 9 bases. V lost 2 bases to trimming and J lost 3 bases; unmatched junction nucleotides: 5. The CDR3 has 15 residues. Germline CDR1 reads MNHEY; CDR2 reads SVGAGI. CDR3 protein: CASSYGAGGLYEQYF. For the CDR3, the DNA is TGTGCCAGCAGTTACGGAGCGGGGGGCCTCTACGAGCAGTACTTC.

The V call is TRBV7-9, the J call TRBJ1-1, with D unclear. The CDR3 extends over 16 amino acids. Germline V gives CDR1 SEHNR, CDR2 FQNEAQ (reference sequence). V lost 10 bases and J lost 2, with 23 bases in between. The CDR3 DNA sequence: TGTGCCACCATAACCTTAAGGCGGCAGCGTAACACTGAAGCTTTCTTT. Encoded protein: CATITLRRQRNTEAFF.

CDR3 DNA sequence: TGCAGCGTTGTTCGTCGTTCAGACACTGAAGCTTTCTTT. It codes for CSVVRRSDTEAFF. This chain links TRBV29-1 with TRBJ1-1; D not resolved. Looked up from germline, CDR1 is SQVTM and CDR2 is ANQGSEA. The V end was cut by 4 bases, the J end by 3 bases, with 12 bases between. The CDR3 is 13 residues long.

V and J are TRBV2 and TRBJ1-2, with D uncertain. The CDR3 loop spans 12 amino acids. CDR1 SNHLY and CDR2 FYNNEI come from the germline V gene. The V end was cut by 7 bases, the J end by 7 bases, with 13 bases between. CDR3 residues: CASKEGMGGYTF. The CDR3 nucleotides read TGTGCCAGCAAGGAGGGTATGGGTGGCTACACCTTC.

This chain uses TRBV30 with TRBJ1-2; 9 bases align to TRBD1. The V segment lost 3 bases and the J segment 2 bases; nucleotides outside the gene matches: 7. Germline V gives CDR1 GTSNPN, CDR2 SVGIG (reference sequence). The CDR3 has 15 residues. CDR3 nucleotide sequence: TGTGCCTGGAGACTACGGGACAGGGTAAACTATGGCTACACCTTC. Amino acid sequence: CAWRLRDRVNYGYTF.

The chain carries TRBV11-3 and TRBJ1-1; D is unclear. Trimming pared 5 bases from V and 5 bases from J, leaving 12 bases between. The germline gives CDR1 SGHNT, CDR2 YENEEA. This CDR3 region has 13 residues. For the CDR3, the DNA is TGTGCCAGCAGCCCCGGGATTGGTACTGAAGCTTTCTTT. This codes for CASSPGIGTEAFF.

The chain has TRBV15 and TRBJ2-3; possibly TRBD2 for D (6 bases). The CDR3 consists of 15 residues. V lost 7 bases, J lost 6 bases, and 20 bases lay in between. Germline V gene data show CDR1 as LNHNV and CDR2 as YYDKDF (reference sequence). The DNA for the CDR3 is TGTGCCACCAAACCAAGCCGGGAGAAAGGGGATACGCAGTATTTT. As protein: CATKPSREKGDTQYF.

This clone was seen just once. This rearrangement joins TRBV27 to TRBJ1-4; D uncertain. Trimming took 6 bases from V and 0 from J, leaving 14 bases between them. This CDR3 has 16 amino acids. Germline V gene data show CDR1 as MNHEY and CDR2 as SMNVEV (reference sequence). The CDR3 region has the DNA TGTGCCAGCAGGCCGGATCGACTGGCAACTAATGAAAAACTGTTTTTT. This gives the protein CASRPDRLATNEKLFF.

A note on this clone: The same CDR3 can be traced to other DNA sequences in this sample. This chain connects TRBV2 to TRBJ2-1; D is ambiguous. V lost 0 bases to trimming and J lost 7 bases, with 7 bases between them. CDR3 length: 13 amino acids. The germline CDR1 and CDR2 sequences are SNHLY and FYNNEI. CDR3 nucleotide sequence: TGTGCCAGCAGTGAAGCTTTACGGAATGAGCAGTTCTTC. Translated, it gives CASSEALRNEQFF.

This rearrangement joins TRBV5-8 to TRBJ2-7; possible D gene TRBD2, 6 bases. Trimming left V 2 bases short and J 0 bases short, with 6 bases between. The CDR3 covers 13 residues. CDR1 SGHTS and CDR2 YDEGEE come from the germline V gene. In DNA form, the CDR3 reads TGTGCCAGCAGCTTTAGCGGCTCCTACGAGCAGTACTTC. Protein product: CASSFSGSYEQYF.

In its sample, this clone was seen once. V gene TRBV5-1 combines with J gene TRBJ2-3, with 8 bases matching TRBD2. V was clipped by 0 bases and J by 3 bases; unmatched bases: 3. The CDR3 extends over 15 amino acids. Germline loops: CDR1 SGHRS, CDR2 YFSETQ. CDR3 region: CASSLDAGGTDTQYF. CDR3 coding DNA: TGCGCCAGCAGCTTGGATGCGGGGGGAACAGATACGCAGTATTTT.

The chain couples TRBV2 to TRBJ1-5; 9 bases map to TRBD1. Germline-derived CDR1 and CDR2 are SNHLY and FYNNEI. Trimming removed 4 bases from V and 7 bases from J; junction bases left unmatched: 8. The CDR3 is 15 amino acids. The CDR3 sequence: CASSGGQGANQPQHF. In DNA form, the CDR3 reads TGTGCCAGCAGTGGGGGACAGGGCGCCAACCAGCCCCAGCATTTT.

This chain joins TRBV28 and TRBJ1-2; D might be TRBD1 (6 bases). Trimming took off 8 bases at V and 7 bases at J, with 14 bases between the two ends. CDR1 is MDHEN, CDR2 SYDVKM, per germline. The length of the CDR3 is 12 residues. This chain's CDR3 is CASSRGALGYTF. Written as DNA, the CDR3 is TGTGCCAGCTCCCGGGGGGCGCTTGGCTACACCTTC.

V is TRBV4-1 and J is TRBJ1-2; 7 bases are a match to TRBD1. The junction had 7 bases not matched to a gene; V was cut back by 3 bases and J by 3 bases. This CDR3 contains 15 residues. The germline CDR1 and CDR2 sequences are MGHRA and YSYEKL. As DNA, the CDR3 is TGCGCCAGCAGCCAGGGTACAGGGGACTACTATGGCTACACCTTC. It encodes CASSQGTGDYYGYTF.

The chain employs TRBV9 and TRBJ2-5; 9 positions match TRBD2. The junction had 6 bases not matched to a gene; V was cut back by 3 bases and J by 3 bases. Germline V gene data show CDR1 as SGDLS and CDR2 as YYNGEE. This CDR3 is 15 amino acids long. The CDR3 DNA is TGTGCCAGCAGCGGGGTGGGACTAGCCAAAGAGACCCAGTACTTC. Translation gives CASSGVGLAKETQYF.

V gene TRBV19 combines with J gene TRBJ1-1; TRBD1 might be the D (6 bases). The CDR3 totals 15 residues. Germline loops: CDR1 LNHDA, CDR2 SQIVND (reference sequence). V lost 3 bases, J lost 0 bases, and 11 bases lay in between. This chain's CDR3 is CASSIHGTLNTEAFF. CDR3 DNA sequence: TGTGCCAGTAGTATTCATGGGACATTGAACACTGAAGCTTTCTTT. Variable domain in full (rest from reference TRBV19 and TRBJ1-1): DGGITQSPKYLFRKEGQNVTLSCEQNLNHDAMYWYRQDPGQGLRLIYYSQIVNDFQKGDIAEGYSVSREKKESFPLTVTSAQKNPTAFYLCASSIHGTLNTEAFFGQGTRLTVV.

The chain joins TRBV20-1 to TRBJ2-3; no reliable D call. The CDR3 is 10 amino acids. The ends were cut back, 6 bases at V and 5 bases at J, with 6 bases in the middle. CDR1 and CDR2 from the germline V gene are DFQATT and SNEGSKA (reference sequence). Written as DNA, the CDR3 is TGCAGTGCCCCGTTAGATACGCAGTATTTT. Its protein is CSAPLDTQYF.

As concerns this clone: The sample carries other DNA sequences with the same CDR3. The rearrangement joins TRBV6-5 to TRBJ1-2, with a tentative D call TRBD1 (5 bases). The germline V and J ends were trimmed by 6 bases and 5 bases, with 13 bases remaining between them. The CDR3 runs to 13 residues. In germline, CDR1 is MNHEY, CDR2 SVGAGI. The CDR3 is CASSPAGGYGYTF. The CDR3 nucleotides are TGTGCCAGCAGCCCCGCCGGGGGGTATGGCTACACCTTC.